The 10 T cell receptor beta chains given below trace back to one sample, sequenced in a study of cytomegalovirus exposure and HLA in healthy donors (dated by TCRdb to about 2017). The library was made by the immunoSEQ multiplex PCR assay. For the multiplex PCR, a mixture combining 60 forward primers for TCR Vbeta segments and 13 reverse primers for TCR Jbeta segments was used. Drawn from immuneACCESS, this table holds only the in-frame rearrangements with V and J called that TCRdb kept. Clones are partly lost; checked studies trace under half to an unresolved V gene and leave the rest unexplained. The sample contains more than 110,000 clones, around 79% of them found a single time. Around 3.7% of the sample is in the top ten clones. The sequenced sample was PBMCs. The source is a male donor in good health and CMV-seronegative.

V usage is TRBV7-6 and J usage is TRBJ2-3; the D gene is possibly TRBD2 (7 bases). Germline V lookup: CDR1 SGHVS, CDR2 FNYEAQ. Trimming stripped 1 base from V and 1 base from J, with 9 bases between. This CDR3 has 15 residues. The DNA of the CDR3 is TGTGCCAGCAGCTTAGTCGGGGGGCGCACAGATACGCAGTATTTT. This gives the protein CASSLVGGRTDTQYF.

The chain recombines TRBV6-5 with TRBJ2-7; the match to TRBD1 covers 7 bases. CDR3 length equals 15 residues. V dropped 6 bases and J dropped 0; count of bases not matched to a gene: 8. The germline V gene encodes CDR1 MNHEY and CDR2 SVGAGI. The CDR3 DNA reads TGTGCCAGCAGCCCCTGGGACAGTATCTCCTACGAGCAGTACTTC. Its protein product is CASSPWDSISYEQYF.

The chain joins TRBV5-8 to TRBJ1-1; tentative D call: TRBD1 (6 bases). V was cut by 3 bases and J by 5 bases, with 17 bases left in between. Germline V lookup: CDR1 SGHTS, CDR2 YDEGEE. The CDR3 covers 15 residues. This CDR3 reads CASSSIGGAGTEAFF. CDR3 nucleotide sequence: TGTGCCAGCAGCTCGATCGGGGGGGCTGGTACTGAAGCTTTCTTT. Full variable domain (missing parts from reference TRBV5-8 and TRBJ1-1): EAGVTQSPTHLIKTRGQQATLRCSPISGHTSVYWYQQALGLGLQFLLWYDEGEERNRGNFPPRFSGRQFPNYSSELNVNALELEDSALYLCASSSIGGAGTEAFFGQGTRLTVV.

To note about this clone: The junction shows a germline mismatch at one end, possibly a read error. The chain is built from TRBV4-3 and TRBJ2-7; maybe TRBD2 (7 bases). The germline V gene encodes CDR1 LGHNA and CDR2 YSLEER. The CDR3 runs to 16 residues. The CDR3 loop is CASSPEGGGFSNEQYF. The CDR3 DNA reads TGCGCCAGCAGCCCGGAGGGGGGGGGCTTCTCCAACGAGCAGTACTTC.

The rearrangement joins TRBV5-4 to TRBJ1-2, with TRBD1 matching 7 bases. This CDR3 has 14 residues. V shed 1 base and J 4 bases; nucleotides not matched to a gene: 4. Germline CDR1 SGHNT, CDR2 YYREEE (reference sequence). The CDR3 loop reads CASSLQGGIYGYTF. The CDR3 DNA sequence: TGTGCCAGCAGCTTGCAGGGGGGCATCTATGGCTACACCTTC.

V gene TRBV6-5 combines with J gene TRBJ2-1, with TRBD2 as a possible D gene (5 bases). V gave up 3 bases and J gave up 5 bases, with 14 bases separating them. The CDR3 spans 15 residues. Germline V lookup: CDR1 MNHEY, CDR2 SVGAGI. The CDR3 protein is CASSYWPDGNNEQFF. As DNA, the CDR3 is TGTGCCAGCAGTTATTGGCCCGACGGGAACAATGAGCAGTTCTTC.

J is TRBJ2-7 and V is TRBV6-1, with no clear D. This CDR3 is 14 amino acids long. The germline V gene has CDR1 MNHNS and CDR2 SASEGT. V was clipped by 3 bases and J by 0 bases, with 9 bases between them. CDR3 coding DNA: TGTGCCAGCAGTGACCCTTTCCGCTCCTACGAGCAGTACTTC. Protein product: CASSDPFRSYEQYF.

This clone appeared once. The V and J genes are TRBV19 and TRBJ1-1; no reliable D call. Germline V lookup: CDR1 LNHDA, CDR2 SQIVND (reference sequence). V lost 7 bases to trimming and J lost 3 bases, with 12 bases between them. This CDR3 contains 13 residues. CDR3 loop: CASNGPPHTEAFF. The CDR3 coding sequence is TGTGCCAGTAATGGGCCCCCTCACACTGAAGCTTTCTTT.

The chain links TRBV5-1 to TRBJ2-1; 7 nucleotides match TRBD1. Germline V gives CDR1 SGHRS, CDR2 YFSETQ. The trim removed 2 bases at V and 3 bases at J, leaving 8 bases unmatched. The CDR3 covers 16 residues. The CDR3 bases are TGCGCCAGCAGCTTTTTCCAGGACAGGAACTACAATGAGCAGTTCTTC. Amino acid sequence: CASSFFQDRNYNEQFF.

The rearrangement joins TRBV4-1 to TRBJ1-3; D remains unclear. V was pared by 1 base and J by 2 bases, with 15 bases between. Germline CDR1 is MGHRA and CDR2 is YSYEKL. The CDR3 has 17 residues. Here the CDR3 reads CASSQGSQGGTGNTIYF. CDR3 sequence (DNA): TGCGCCAGCAGCCAAGGAAGTCAAGGAGGAACTGGAAACACCATATATTTT.